This T cell receptor beta chain emerged from a study of regulatory T cells in long-lasting Graves disease. This clonotype was counted ten times or more. The V end lost 0 bases, the J end lost 2 bases, and 7 bases lay between the germline ends. The CDR3 extends over 14 amino acids. Germline V gives CDR1 LGHDT, CDR2 YNNKEL (reference sequence). The time point: newly diagnosed GD, antithyroid drugs for less than 3 months. The TCR library was made from RNA that had been extracted from PBMCs in TRIzol. The authors built TCR beta libraries using iRepertoire HTBI primers and Arm-PCR of CDR3 regions. TCRdb called the multiplex PCR reads again in MiXCR, with one record for every CDR3 protein. The sample has around 360,000 distinct CDR3 sequences, about 16% seen once; the top ten hold 20% to 25%. These data also featured in a second study, about T cells in Graves' hyperthyroidism and ophthalmopathy.

The V gene is TRBV3-1, the J gene TRBJ1-2; D is ambiguous. This specimen consisted of peripheral blood mononuclear cells (PBMCs), obtained at new diagnosis, from a patient treated with antithyroid drugs. This receptor was taken from a woman younger than 35 with Graves disease. Here the CDR3 DNA reads TGTGCCAGCAGCCAAGAATCGAGAAACTATGGCTACACCTTC. The encoded protein is CASSQESRNYGYTF.